This T cell receptor (beta chain) was retrieved from a study of regulatory T cells in long-lasting Graves disease. On this clonotype: This may be a read error, as it is one base from a much larger clone.

The time point is: persistent/refractory GD, antithyroid drugs over 5 years with positive TRAb. Isolated PBMC RNA provided the starting material for the TCR library. According to the study, TCR beta libraries were built with iRepertoire HTBI primers and CDR3-region Arm-PCR. TCRdb processed the multiplex PCR reads anew with MiXCR; each CDR3 protein has one entry. The repertoire holds around 500,000 distinct CDR3 sequences, with around 21% as singletons. The CDR3 has 12 residues. The V gene's germline CDR1 is MDHEN and CDR2 SYDVKM. The chain uses TRBV28 and TRBJ2-7; no clear D gene. The TCR originated in a female donor with Graves disease. This sample comprised peripheral blood mononuclear cells (PBMCs), obtained when the disease was refractory, from a patient treated with antithyroid drugs. CDR3 protein: CTSISGAYEQYF. DNA of the CDR3: TGTACCAGCATAAGTGGAGCCTACGAGCAGTACTTC.